Sequencing of this TCR beta chain was carried out in a study of blood T cells in healthy people across ages. A second PCR of 7 to 11 cycles used a sample-barcoded 5' primer and a J-beta primer mix. Every sample gave at least 3 million paired-end reads containing CDR3. TCRdb re-called the 5' RACE reads through MiXCR, storing one row per CDR3 protein. Counted here are roughly 930,000 distinct CDR3 sequences, roughly 43% occurring once; the ten biggest clones make up 13%. Findings and caveats of the study: PBMCs that were unsorted prevented a conclusive naive versus antigen-experienced comparison.

Trimming removed 0 bases at V and 10 bases at J, with 4 bases between. The CDR3 runs 11 residues. Germline V gives CDR1 SGHTA, CDR2 FQGNSA. Peripheral blood samples of 9 to 10 milliliters were drawn from each donor. Extraction of total RNA produced a minimum of 5 micrograms from each sample. This clonotype has more than one count but fewer than ten. The antigen is undetermined. V usage is TRBV7-2 and J usage is TRBJ2-1; D unclear. Sequencing used blood. This TCR was sampled from a young man in good health. The CDR3 protein is CASSLAVEQFF. The CDR3, as DNA: TGTGCCAGCAGCTTAGCCGTCGAGCAGTTCTTC.